This TCR beta chain was sequenced in a study of blood T cell repertoires in COVID-19. Study summary: PBMCs, B-cell-depleted T cells, or T cells were the source of the cDNA or gDNA that made up the material.

Losses at the gene ends were 4 bases for V and 2 bases for J; bases not matched to a gene: 4. CDR1 SGHNT and CDR2 YYREEE come from the germline V gene (reference sequence). The CDR3 length is 14 residues. As originally analysed: Quantification of nucleated cells was approximated via reference gene primer amplification. The assay was immunoSEQ multiplex PCR, and TCRdb's table has in-frame clones only and misses some. The DNA was the basis for D and trimming; V, J and clone size are from that table. The repertoire holds 99,000 or so clones, with about 89% as singletons. The source material was peripheral blood. This chain links TRBV5-4 with TRBJ2-7, with TRBD1 matching 9 bases. The sequence was collected from a human donor in a cohort sampled during active COVID-19. CDR3 residues: CASSRTGDPYEQYF. CDR3 coding DNA: TGTGCCAGCAGCCGGACAGGGGATCCCTACGAGCAGTACTTC.